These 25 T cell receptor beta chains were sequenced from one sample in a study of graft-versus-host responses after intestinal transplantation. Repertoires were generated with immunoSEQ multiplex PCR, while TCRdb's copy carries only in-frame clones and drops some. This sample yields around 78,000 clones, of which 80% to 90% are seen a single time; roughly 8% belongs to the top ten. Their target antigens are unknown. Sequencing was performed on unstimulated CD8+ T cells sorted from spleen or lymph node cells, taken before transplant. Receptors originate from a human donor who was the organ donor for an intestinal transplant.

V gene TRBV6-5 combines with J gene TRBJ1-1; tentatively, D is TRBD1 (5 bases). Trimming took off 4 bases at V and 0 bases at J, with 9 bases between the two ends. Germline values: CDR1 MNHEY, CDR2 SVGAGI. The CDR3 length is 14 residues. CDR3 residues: CASSSTVMNTEAFF. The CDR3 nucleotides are TGTGCCAGCAGTTCGACAGTTATGAACACTGAAGCTTTCTTT.

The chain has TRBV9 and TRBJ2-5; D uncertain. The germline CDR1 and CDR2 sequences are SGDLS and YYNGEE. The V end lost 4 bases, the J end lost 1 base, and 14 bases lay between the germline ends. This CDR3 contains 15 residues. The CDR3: CASSPDFALQETQYF. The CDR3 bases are TGTGCCAGCAGCCCCGACTTCGCACTCCAAGAGACCCAGTACTTC. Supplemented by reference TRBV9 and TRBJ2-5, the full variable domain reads DSGVTQTPKHLITATGQRVTLRCSPRSGDLSVYWYQQSLDQGLQFLIQYYNGEERAKGNILERFSAQQFPDLHSELNLSSLELGDSALYFCASSPDFALQETQYFGPGTRLLVL.

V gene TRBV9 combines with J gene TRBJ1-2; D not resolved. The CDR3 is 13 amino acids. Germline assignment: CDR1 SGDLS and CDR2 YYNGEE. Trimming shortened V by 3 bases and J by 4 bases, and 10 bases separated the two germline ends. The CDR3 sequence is CASSGPITYGYTF. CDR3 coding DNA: TGTGCCAGCAGCGGTCCCATCACCTATGGCTACACCTTC.

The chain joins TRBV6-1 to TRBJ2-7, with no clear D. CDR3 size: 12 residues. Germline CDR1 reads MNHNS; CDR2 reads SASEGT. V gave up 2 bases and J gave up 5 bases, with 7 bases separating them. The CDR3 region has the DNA TGTGCCAGCAGTGAACACGGAAACGAGCAGTACTTC. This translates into CASSEHGNEQYF.

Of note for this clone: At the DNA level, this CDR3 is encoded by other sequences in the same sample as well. The chain's CDR3 is CASSLAGGPNNEQFF. CDR3 sequence (DNA): TGTGCCAGCAGTTTAGCGGGGGGGCCTAACAATGAGCAGTTCTTC. The chain is built from TRBV6-5 and TRBJ2-1, with TRBD2 matching 11 bases. The CDR3 extends over 15 amino acids. J lost 5 bases, V lost 4 bases, and 4 bases had no gene match. Germline assignment: CDR1 MNHEY and CDR2 SVGAGI.

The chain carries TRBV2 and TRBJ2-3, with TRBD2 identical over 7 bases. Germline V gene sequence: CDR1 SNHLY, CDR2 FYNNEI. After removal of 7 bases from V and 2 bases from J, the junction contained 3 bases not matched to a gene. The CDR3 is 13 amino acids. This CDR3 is CASISGPTDTQYF. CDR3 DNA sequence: TGTGCCAGCATTAGCGGGCCCACAGATACGCAGTATTTT.

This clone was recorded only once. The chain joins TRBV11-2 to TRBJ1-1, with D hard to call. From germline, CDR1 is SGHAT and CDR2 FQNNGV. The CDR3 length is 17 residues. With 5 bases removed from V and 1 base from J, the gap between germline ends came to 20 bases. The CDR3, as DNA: TGTGCCAGCAGCCCCTGGGGAGGTTGGGGAGAGAACACTGAAGCTTTCTTT. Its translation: CASSPWGGWGENTEAFF.

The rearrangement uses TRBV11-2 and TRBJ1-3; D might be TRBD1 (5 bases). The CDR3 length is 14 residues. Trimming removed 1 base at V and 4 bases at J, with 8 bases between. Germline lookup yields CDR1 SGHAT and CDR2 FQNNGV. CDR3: CASSLGGAGNTIYF. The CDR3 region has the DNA TGTGCCAGCAGCTTAGGAGGGGCAGGAAACACCATATATTTT.

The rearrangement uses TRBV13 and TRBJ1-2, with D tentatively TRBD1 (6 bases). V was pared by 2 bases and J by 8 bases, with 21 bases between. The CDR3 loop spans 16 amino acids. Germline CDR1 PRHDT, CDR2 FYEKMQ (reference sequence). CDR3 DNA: TGTGCCAGCAGCTTATGGGACCGGGGGCGTTATTTAGGCTACACCTTC. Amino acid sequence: CASSLWDRGRYLGYTF.

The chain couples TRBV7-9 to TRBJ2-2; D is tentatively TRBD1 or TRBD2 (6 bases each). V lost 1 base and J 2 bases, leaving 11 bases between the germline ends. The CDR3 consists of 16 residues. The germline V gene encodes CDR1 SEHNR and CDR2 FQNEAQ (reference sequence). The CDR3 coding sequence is TGTGCCAGCAGCTTAGGATGGGGGGCCAACACCGGGGAGCTGTTTTTT. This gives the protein CASSLGWGANTGELFF.

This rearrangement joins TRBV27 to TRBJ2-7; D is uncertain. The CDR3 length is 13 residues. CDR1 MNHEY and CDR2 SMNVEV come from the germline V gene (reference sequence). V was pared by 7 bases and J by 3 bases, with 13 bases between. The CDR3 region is CASKQSNNYEQYF. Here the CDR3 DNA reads TGTGCCAGCAAACAAAGTAACAACTACGAGCAGTACTTC.

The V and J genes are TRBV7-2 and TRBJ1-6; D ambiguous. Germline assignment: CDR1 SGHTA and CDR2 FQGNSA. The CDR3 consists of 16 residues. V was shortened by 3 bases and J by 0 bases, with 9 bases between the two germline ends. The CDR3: CASSLSTSSYNSPLHF. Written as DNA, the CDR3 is TGTGCCAGCAGCTTGTCAACAAGCTCCTATAATTCACCCCTCCACTTT. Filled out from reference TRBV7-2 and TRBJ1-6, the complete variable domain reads GAGVSQSPSNKVTEKGKDVELRCDPISGHTALYWYRQSLGQGLEFLIYFQGNSAPDKSGLPSDRFSAERTGGSVSTLTIQRTQQEDSAVYLCASSLSTSSYNSPLHFGNGTRLTVT.

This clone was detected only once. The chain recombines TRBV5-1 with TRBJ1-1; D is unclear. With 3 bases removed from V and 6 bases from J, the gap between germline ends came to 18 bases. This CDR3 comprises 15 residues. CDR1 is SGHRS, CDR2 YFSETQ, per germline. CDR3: CASSSRRDFRAEAFF. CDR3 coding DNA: TGCGCCAGCAGCTCGAGACGGGATTTTCGGGCTGAAGCTTTCTTT. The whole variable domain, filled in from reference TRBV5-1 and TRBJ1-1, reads KAGVTQTPRYLIKTRGQQVTLSCSPISGHRSVSWYQQTPGQGLQFLFEYFSETQRNKGNFPGRFSGRQFSNSRSEMNVSTLELGDSALYLCASSSRRDFRAEAFFGQGTRLTVV.

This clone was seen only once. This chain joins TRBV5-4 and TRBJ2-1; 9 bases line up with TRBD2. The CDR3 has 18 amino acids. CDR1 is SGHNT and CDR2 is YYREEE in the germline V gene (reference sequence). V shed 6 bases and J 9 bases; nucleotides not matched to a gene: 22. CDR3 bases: TGTGCCAGCATACTGCGCGGGGGGGCCAGCCGCTTGGGTGGTGAGCAGTTCTTC. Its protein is CASILRGGASRLGGEQFF.

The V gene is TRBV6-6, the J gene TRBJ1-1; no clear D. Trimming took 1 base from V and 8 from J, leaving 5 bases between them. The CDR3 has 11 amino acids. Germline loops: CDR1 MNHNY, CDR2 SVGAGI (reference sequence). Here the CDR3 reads CASSYLSEAFF. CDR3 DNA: TGTGCCAGCAGTTACTTATCAGAAGCTTTCTTT.

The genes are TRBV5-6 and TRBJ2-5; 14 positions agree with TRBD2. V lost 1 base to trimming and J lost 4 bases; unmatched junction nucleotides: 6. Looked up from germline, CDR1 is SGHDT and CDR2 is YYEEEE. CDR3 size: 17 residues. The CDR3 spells CASSLNDGLAGGETQYF. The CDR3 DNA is TGTGCCAGCAGCTTGAATGACGGACTAGCGGGGGGAGAGACCCAGTACTTC.

The CDR3 DNA follows: TGTGCCAGCAGGTCGGACAGTTCAGGGTACAATGAGCAGTTCTTC. It yields the protein CASRSDSSGYNEQFF. This chain joins TRBV6-5 and TRBJ2-1; perhaps TRBD1 as D (6 bases). Trimming stripped 6 bases from V and 4 bases from J, with 16 bases between. Germline V gene data show CDR1 as MNHEY and CDR2 as SVGAGI. The CDR3 has 15 residues.

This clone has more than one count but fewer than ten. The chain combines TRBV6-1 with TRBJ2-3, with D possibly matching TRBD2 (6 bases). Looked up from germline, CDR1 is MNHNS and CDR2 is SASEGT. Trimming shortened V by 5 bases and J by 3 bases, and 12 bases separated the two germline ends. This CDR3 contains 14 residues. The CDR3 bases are TGTGCCAGCAGTAAGGCTAGCGAAACAGATACGCAGTATTTT. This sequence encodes CASSKASETDTQYF.

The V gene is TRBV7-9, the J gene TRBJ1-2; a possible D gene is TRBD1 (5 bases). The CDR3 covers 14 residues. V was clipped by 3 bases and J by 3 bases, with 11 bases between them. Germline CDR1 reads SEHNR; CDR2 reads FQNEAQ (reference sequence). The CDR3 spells CASSLAGSYYGYTF. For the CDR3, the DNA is TGTGCCAGCAGCTTGGCAGGGTCGTACTATGGCTACACCTTC. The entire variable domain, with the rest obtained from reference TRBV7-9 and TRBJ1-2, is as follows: DTGVSQNPRHKITKRGQNVTFRCDPISEHNRLYWYRQTLGQGPEFLTYFQNEAQLEKSRLLSDRFSAERPKGSFSTLEIQRTEQGDSAMYLCASSLAGSYYGYTFGSGTRLTVV.

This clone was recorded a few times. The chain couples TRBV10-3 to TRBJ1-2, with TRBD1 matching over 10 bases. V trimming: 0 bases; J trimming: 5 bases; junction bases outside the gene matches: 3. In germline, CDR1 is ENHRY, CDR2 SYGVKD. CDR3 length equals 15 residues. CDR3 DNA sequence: TGTGCCATCAGTGAGTCTGGACAGGGGGGGTATGGCTACACCTTC. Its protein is CAISESGQGGYGYTF.

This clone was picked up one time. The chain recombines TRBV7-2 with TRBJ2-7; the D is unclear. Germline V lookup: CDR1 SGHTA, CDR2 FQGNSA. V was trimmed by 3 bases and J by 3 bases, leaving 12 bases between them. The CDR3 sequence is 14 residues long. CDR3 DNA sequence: TGTGCCAGCAGCTTCGAAGGCGGCAACTACGAGCAGTACTTC. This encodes CASSFEGGNYEQYF.

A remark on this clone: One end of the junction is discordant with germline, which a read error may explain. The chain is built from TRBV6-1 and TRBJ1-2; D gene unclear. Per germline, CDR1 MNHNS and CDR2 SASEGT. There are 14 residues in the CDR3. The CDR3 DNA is TGTGCCAGCAATGAACCGGGGTTTAACTATGGCTACACCTTC. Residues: CASNEPGFNYGYTF.

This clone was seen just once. The CDR3 region is CASSLGQGFGGVSYNEQFF. The DNA for the CDR3 is TGTGCCAGCAGTTTGGGACAGGGATTCGGGGGGGTCTCCTACAATGAGCAGTTCTTC. The rearrangement links TRBV11-2 to TRBJ2-1; possibly TRBD1 for D (9 bases). Trimming removed 6 bases from V and 0 bases from J, with 24 bases in between. CDR1 is SGHAT and CDR2 is FQNNGV in the germline V gene. The CDR3 spans 19 residues.

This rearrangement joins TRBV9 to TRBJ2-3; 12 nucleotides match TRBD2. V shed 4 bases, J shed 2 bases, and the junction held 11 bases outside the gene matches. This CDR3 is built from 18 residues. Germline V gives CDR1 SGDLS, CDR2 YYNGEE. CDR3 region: CASSLLAGGPSDTDTQYF. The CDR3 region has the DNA TGTGCCAGCAGCCTTCTAGCGGGGGGGCCGTCTGACACAGATACGCAGTATTTT.

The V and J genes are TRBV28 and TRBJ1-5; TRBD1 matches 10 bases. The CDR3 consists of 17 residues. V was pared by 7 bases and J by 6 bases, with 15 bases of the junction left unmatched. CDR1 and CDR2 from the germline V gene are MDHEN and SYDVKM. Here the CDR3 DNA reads TGTGCCAGCACCCCTCTGTTCGGGACAGGGGTCCGTCAGCCCCAGCATTTT. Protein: CASTPLFGTGVRQPQHF.